The clone carrying this T cell receptor beta chain appeared a few times. Germline-derived CDR1 and CDR2 are KGHSH and LQKENI. V dropped 2 bases and J dropped 0 bases, with 11 bases sitting between them. This CDR3 is built from 16 residues. Methods used by the authors: Amplification of reference gene primers provided the estimated nucleated cell counts. Method: immunoSEQ multiplex PCR; TCRdb's copy keeps in-frame clones and lacks some. V and J calls and clone size are copied from that table; D and trimming were computed from the DNA. Counted here are over 200,000 clones, approximately 84% occurring once; the ten biggest clones make up 7.9%. The sample is drawn from a study of blood T cell repertoires in COVID-19.

The material sequenced was peripheral blood. The receptor comes from a woman of 80 years or more with acute or convalescent COVID-19. The chain employs TRBV18 and TRBJ1-3, with D hard to call. The CDR3 sequence is CASSPTDTFSGNTIYF. The CDR3 DNA reads as TGTGCCAGCTCACCAACCGACACCTTCTCTGGAAACACCATATATTTT.